This T cell receptor beta chain was recovered during a study of control samples from healthy donors and cancer patients. Profiled with immunoSEQ multiplex PCR; TCRdb holds only in-frame clones, not every one. The profile covers over 150,000 clones, with 94% appearing a single time and around 6.2% taken by the ten largest. There are 15 residues in the CDR3. Germline V gene sequence: CDR1 SEHNR, CDR2 FQNEAQ (reference sequence). V dropped 1 base and J dropped 6 bases, with 12 bases sitting between them. Source material: blood. The clonotype comes from a man between 40 and 49 years old in good health. This sequence joins TRBV7-9 and TRBJ2-2; the D is unclear. In nucleotides, the CDR3 is TGTGCCAGCAGCTTAGTCGTTGGATCGGCCGGGGAGCTGTTTTTT. Protein sequence: CASSLVVGSAGELFF. The full variable domain, in which reference TRBV7-9 and TRBJ2-2 provide the parts outside the CDR3, is DTGVSQNPRHKITKRGQNVTFRCDPISEHNRLYWYRQTLGQGPEFLTYFQNEAQLEKSRLLSDRFSAERPKGSFSTLEIQRTEQGDSAMYLCASSLVVGSAGELFFGEGSRLTVL.